This TCR beta chain stems from a study of beta chain features in type 1 diabetes. Reverse transcribing all isolated RNA meant expressed TCRB transcripts were sequenced. Sequencing used immunoSEQ multiplex PCR; TCRdb keeps in-frame clones, though not all of them. The sample holds approximately 200,000 clones, more than 9% seen once. CDR3 length: 13 amino acids. Trimming took 3 bases from V and 3 from J, leaving 9 bases between them. In germline, CDR1 is SGHAT, CDR2 FQNNGV. This chain joins TRBV11-2 and TRBJ2-7, with D tentatively TRBD2 (5 bases). The sequenced sample consisted of naive CD4+ T cells from blood. The receptor was isolated from a woman aged 18-29 years in good health. The CDR3 spells CASSFRGIYEQYF. Written as DNA, the CDR3 is TGTGCCAGCAGCTTTCGAGGGATCTACGAGCAGTACTTC. The full variable domain, with the rest looked up from reference TRBV11-2 and TRBJ2-7, is EAGVAQSPRYKIIEKRQSVAFWCNPISGHATLYWYQQILGQGPKLLIQFQNNGVVDDSQLPKDRFSAERLKGVDSTLKIQPAKLEDSAVYLCASSFRGIYEQYFGPGTRLTVT.